One sample yielded the 14 T cell receptor beta chains listed below, sequenced in a study of blood T cells in healthy people across ages. It was with a sample-barcoded 5' primer and a J-beta primer mix that a second PCR of roughly 7 to 12 cycles was run. TCRdb passed the 5' RACE reads through MiXCR, listing each CDR3 protein once. The table has over a million distinct CDR3 sequences, 42% seen once. Sequenced sample: blood. All receptors come from a woman aged 18-29 years in good health.

The V gene is TRBV24-1, the J gene TRBJ1-2, with D unclear. The germline V gene encodes CDR1 KGHDR and CDR2 SFDVKD. V dropped 3 bases and J dropped 2 bases, with 9 bases sitting between them. The CDR3 is made up of 14 amino acids. The CDR3 loop is CATSDEGRNYGYTF. The DNA of the CDR3 is TGTGCCACCAGTGATGAAGGACGGAACTATGGCTACACCTTC.

This sequence joins TRBV2 and TRBJ2-7, with TRBD1 identical over 8 bases. With 8 bases clipped from V and 4 bases from J, the junction kept 16 bases outside the gene matches. The CDR3 runs 16 residues. Germline values: CDR1 SNHLY, CDR2 FYNNEI. CDR3 coding DNA: TGTGCCAGCCTCATATCCGACCGGACAGGGAGGTACGAGCAGTACTTC. Protein: CASLISDRTGRYEQYF.

The V and J genes are TRBV5-1 and TRBJ2-4; possibly TRBD2 for D (5 bases). There are 14 residues in the CDR3. The germline V gene encodes CDR1 SGHRS and CDR2 YFSETQ. Trimming removed 0 bases from V and 5 bases from J, with 9 bases in between. CDR3 protein: CASSLVGGENIQYF. The DNA of the CDR3 is TGCGCCAGCAGCTTGGTCGGAGGAGAAAACATTCAGTACTTC.

This clonotype was seen just once. CDR3: CASSKVNRGNGYTF. The CDR3 region has the DNA TGTGCCAGCAGCAAAGTGAATAGGGGTAATGGCTACACCTTC. V is TRBV21-1 and J is TRBJ1-2; TRBD1 was called by the table and not checked on the DNA. TRBV21-1 is termed a pseudogene. The CDR3 is 14 amino acids.

The chain couples TRBV11-3 to TRBJ2-7, with TRBD2 matching 9 bases. Trimming took 5 bases from V and 7 from J; bases not matched to a gene: 12. The CDR3 consists of 15 residues. Germline loops: CDR1 SGHNT, CDR2 YENEEA. The CDR3 coding sequence is TGTGCCAGCAGCCTCGGGGCGGGAGGGCACAATGAGCAGTACTTC. It specifies CASSLGAGGHNEQYF.

The chain combines TRBV20-1 with TRBJ1-5; D unresolved. The CDR3 covers 14 residues. Trimming left V 5 bases short and J 2 bases short, with 13 bases between. The germline gives CDR1 DFQATT, CDR2 SNEGSKA (reference sequence). DNA for the CDR3: TGCAGTGCTTCCGCGAACAAGGGCAATCAGCCCCAGCATTTT. Amino acids: CSASANKGNQPQHF.

CDR3 protein: CASSLATGGAYNEQFF. CDR3 bases: TGCGCCAGCAGCTTGGCCACGGGGGGGGCGTACAATGAGCAGTTCTTC. The chain recombines TRBV5-1 with TRBJ2-1, with 8 bases aligning to TRBD2. V trimming: 0 bases; J trimming: 4 bases; junction bases outside the gene matches: 6. Germline CDR1 reads SGHRS; CDR2 reads YFSETQ. The CDR3 sequence is 16 residues long.

This clonotype was observed a few times. The chain couples TRBV12-3 or TRBV12-4 to TRBJ1-2, with 9 bases identical to TRBD1. The V segment lost 6 bases and the J segment 4 bases; nucleotides outside the gene matches: 12. CDR3 size: 16 residues. CDR3 sequence: CASSQRTGATGYGYTF. CDR3 bases: TGTGCCAGCAGCCAGAGGACAGGGGCGACTGGCTATGGCTACACCTTC.

V is TRBV6-1 and J is TRBJ1-6; D is uncertain. V was clipped by 2 bases and J by 7 bases, with 9 bases between them. Germline V gene sequence: CDR1 MNHNS, CDR2 SASEGT. CDR3 length: 14 amino acids. In nucleotides, the CDR3 is TGTGCCAGCAGTGAATTTCGACCCAATTCACCCCTCCACTTT. Translated: CASSEFRPNSPLHF.

This clonotype was detected only a few times. The chain employs TRBV5-1 and TRBJ2-7; 7 bases align to TRBD1. The CDR3 spans 14 residues. CDR1 SGHRS and CDR2 YFSETQ come from the germline V gene. J lost 5 bases, V lost 4 bases, and 9 bases had no gene match. CDR3 protein: CASSPTTGFDEQYF. The CDR3 region has the DNA TGCGCCAGCAGCCCAACGACAGGGTTCGACGAGCAGTACTTC.

The gene calls are TRBV7-2 and TRBJ2-2; weak D call: TRBD2 (5 bases). V shed 3 bases and J shed 7 bases, with 9 bases lying between them. The CDR3 consists of 13 residues. Germline V CDR1 and CDR2: SGHTA, FQGNSA. CDR3 DNA sequence: TGTGCCAGCAGCTTCGAGCGGTTCGGGGAGCTGTTTTTT. Translation gives CASSFERFGELFF.

The chain has TRBV2 and TRBJ2-7, with 9 bases fitting TRBD2. The CDR3 runs to 17 residues. The V gene end was trimmed by 2 bases and the J gene end by 1 base; junction bases not matched to a gene: 9. CDR1 is SNHLY, CDR2 FYNNEI, per germline. CDR3 sequence (DNA): TGTGCCAGCAGTGAACTGAGGCTAGCGGGATCGTCCTACGAGCAGTACTTC. Amino acid sequence: CASSELRLAGSSYEQYF.

There are a few counts of this clonotype. CDR3 coding DNA: TGTGCCAGCAGCCCCTCTCTCCTTATGAGCTCCTACAATGAGCAGTTCTTC. Amino acids: CASSPSLLMSSYNEQFF. J is TRBJ2-1 and V is TRBV7-7, with D hard to call. The CDR3 extends over 17 amino acids. V was shortened by 5 bases and J by 0 bases, with 17 bases between the two germline ends. CDR1 SSHAT and CDR2 FNYEAQ come from the germline V gene (reference sequence).

The J gene is TRBJ2-1, the V gene TRBV3-1; the match to TRBD2 covers 13 bases. The CDR3 has 16 amino acids. The germline V gene encodes CDR1 LGHDT and CDR2 YNNKEL (reference sequence). V dropped 6 bases and J dropped 8; count of bases not matched to a gene: 10. CDR3 in amino acids: CASSDPGLAGDDEQFF. The CDR3 DNA reads TGTGCCAGCAGTGACCCCGGACTAGCGGGGGACGATGAGCAGTTCTTC.